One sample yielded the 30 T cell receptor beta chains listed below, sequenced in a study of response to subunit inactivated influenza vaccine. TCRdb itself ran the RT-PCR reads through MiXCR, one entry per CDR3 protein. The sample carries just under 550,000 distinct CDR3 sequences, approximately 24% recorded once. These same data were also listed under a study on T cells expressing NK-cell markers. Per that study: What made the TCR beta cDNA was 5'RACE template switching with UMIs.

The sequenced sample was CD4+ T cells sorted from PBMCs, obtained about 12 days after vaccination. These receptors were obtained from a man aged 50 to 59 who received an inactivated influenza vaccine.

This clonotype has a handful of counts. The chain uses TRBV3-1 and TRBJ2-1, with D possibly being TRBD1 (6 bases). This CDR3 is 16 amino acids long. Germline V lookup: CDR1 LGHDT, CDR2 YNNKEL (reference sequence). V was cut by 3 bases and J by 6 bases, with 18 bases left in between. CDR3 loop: CASSHLQGQGSNEQFF. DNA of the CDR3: TGTGCCAGCAGCCATCTCCAGGGTCAGGGGTCCAATGAGCAGTTCTTC.

The CDR3 here is CSVERDRGRNTQYF. DNA for the CDR3: TGCAGCGTTGAACGGGACAGGGGCCGCAATACGCAGTATTTT. The chain couples TRBV29-1 to TRBJ2-3; TRBD1 matches at 10 bases. Germline CDR1 reads SQVTM; CDR2 reads ANQGSEA. This CDR3 has 14 residues. J gave up 7 bases and V 2 bases, and 6 bases lay outside the gene matches.

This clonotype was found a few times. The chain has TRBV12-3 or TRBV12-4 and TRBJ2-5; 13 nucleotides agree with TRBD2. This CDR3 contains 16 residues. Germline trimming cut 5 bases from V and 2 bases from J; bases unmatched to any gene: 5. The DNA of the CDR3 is TGTGCCAGCAGTGCTACTAGCGGGGGGGCACAAGAGACCCAGTACTTC. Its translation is CASSATSGGAQETQYF.

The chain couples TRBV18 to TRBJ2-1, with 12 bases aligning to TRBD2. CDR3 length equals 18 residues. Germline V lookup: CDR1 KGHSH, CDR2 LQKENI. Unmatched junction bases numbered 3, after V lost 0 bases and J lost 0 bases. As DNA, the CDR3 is TGTGCCAGCTCACCACCTGGACTAGCGGGGCGCTCCTACAATGAGCAGTTCTTC. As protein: CASSPPGLAGRSYNEQFF.

The DNA of the CDR3 is TGTGCCAGCAGCCCGGGACTAGCGGAACCGAGGACCGGGGAGCTGTTTTTT. This sequence encodes CASSPGLAEPRTGELFF. The gene calls are TRBV7-9 and TRBJ2-2, with TRBD2 matching 11 bases. With 5 bases clipped from V and 5 bases from J, the junction kept 10 bases outside the gene matches. The CDR3 is made up of 17 amino acids. Germline V lookup: CDR1 SEHNR, CDR2 FQNEAQ (reference sequence). Looking up the rest from reference TRBV7-9 and TRBJ2-2 gives the full variable domain: DTGVSQNPRHKITKRGQNVTFRCDPISEHNRLYWYRQTLGQGPEFLTYFQNEAQLEKSRLLSDRFSAERPKGSFSTLEIQRTEQGDSAMYLCASSPGLAEPRTGELFFGEGSRLTVL.

The CDR3 DNA reads TGTGCCAGCAGCCTTCCCCGGACAGGGCAAGAGACCCAGTACTTC. This translates into CASSLPRTGQETQYF. This rearrangement joins TRBV3-1 to TRBJ2-5; 8 bases match TRBD1. With 4 bases clipped from V and 2 bases from J, the junction kept 6 bases outside the gene matches. The germline gives CDR1 LGHDT, CDR2 YNNKEL (reference sequence). The CDR3 runs 15 residues.

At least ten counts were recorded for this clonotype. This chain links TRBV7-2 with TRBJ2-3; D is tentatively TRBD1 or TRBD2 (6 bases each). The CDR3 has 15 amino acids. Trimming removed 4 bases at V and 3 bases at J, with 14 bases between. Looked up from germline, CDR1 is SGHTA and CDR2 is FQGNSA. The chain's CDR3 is CASSSLSGATDTQYF. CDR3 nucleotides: TGTGCCAGCAGCTCACTATCGGGGGCGACAGATACGCAGTATTTT.

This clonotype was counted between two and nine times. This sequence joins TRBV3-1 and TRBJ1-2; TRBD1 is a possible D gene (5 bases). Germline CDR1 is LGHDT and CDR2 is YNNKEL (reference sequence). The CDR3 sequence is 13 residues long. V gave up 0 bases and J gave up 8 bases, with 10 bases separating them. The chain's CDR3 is CASSQESRAGYTF. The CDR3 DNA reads TGTGCCAGCAGCCAAGAATCCAGGGCGGGCTACACCTTC.

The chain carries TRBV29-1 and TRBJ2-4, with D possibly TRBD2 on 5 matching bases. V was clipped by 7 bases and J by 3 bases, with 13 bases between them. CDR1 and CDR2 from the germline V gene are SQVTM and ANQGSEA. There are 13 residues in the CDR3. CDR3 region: CSGSGVGKNIQYF. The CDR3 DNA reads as TGCAGCGGGTCCGGGGTGGGCAAAAACATTCAGTACTTC.

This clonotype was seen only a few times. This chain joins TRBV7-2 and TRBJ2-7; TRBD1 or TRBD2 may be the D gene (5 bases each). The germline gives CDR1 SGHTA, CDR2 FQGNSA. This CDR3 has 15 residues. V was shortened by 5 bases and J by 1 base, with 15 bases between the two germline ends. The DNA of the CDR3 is TGTGCCAGCAGCATACCGGGACGCCGTTCCTACGAGCAGTACTTC. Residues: CASSIPGRRSYEQYF.

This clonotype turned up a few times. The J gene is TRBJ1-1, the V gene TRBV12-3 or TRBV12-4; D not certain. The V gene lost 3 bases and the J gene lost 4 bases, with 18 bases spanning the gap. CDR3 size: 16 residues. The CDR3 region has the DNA TGTGCCAGCAGTTTCTGGGCGCCAGAAGGCCGCACTGAAGCTTTCTTT. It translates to CASSFWAPEGRTEAFF.

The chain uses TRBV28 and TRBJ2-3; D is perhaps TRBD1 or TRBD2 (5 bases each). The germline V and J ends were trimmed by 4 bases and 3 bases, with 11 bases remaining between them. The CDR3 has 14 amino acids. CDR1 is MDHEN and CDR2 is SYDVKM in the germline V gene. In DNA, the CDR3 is TGTGCCAGCAGTTGGGGGACCCAGACAGATACGCAGTATTTT. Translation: CASSWGTQTDTQYF.

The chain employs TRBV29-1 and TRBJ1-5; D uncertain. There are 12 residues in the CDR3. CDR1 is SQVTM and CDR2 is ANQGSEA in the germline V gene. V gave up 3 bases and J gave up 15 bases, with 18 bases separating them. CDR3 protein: CSVEYTLGRRHF. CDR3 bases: TGCAGCGTTGAGTATACGTTGGGAAGGCGGCATTTT.

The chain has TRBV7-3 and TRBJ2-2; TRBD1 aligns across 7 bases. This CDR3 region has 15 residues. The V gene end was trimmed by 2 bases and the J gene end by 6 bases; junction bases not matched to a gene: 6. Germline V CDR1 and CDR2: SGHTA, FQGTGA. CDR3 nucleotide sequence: TGTGCCAGCAGCTTACTAGGGGGCATGGCCGGGGAGCTGTTTTTT. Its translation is CASSLLGGMAGELFF.

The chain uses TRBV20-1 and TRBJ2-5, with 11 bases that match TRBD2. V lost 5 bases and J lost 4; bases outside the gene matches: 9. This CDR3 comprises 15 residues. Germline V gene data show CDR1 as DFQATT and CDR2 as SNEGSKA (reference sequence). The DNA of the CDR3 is TGCAGTGCTCGGCAGCTAGCGGGGGGACGAGAGACCCAGTACTTC. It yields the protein CSARQLAGGRETQYF.

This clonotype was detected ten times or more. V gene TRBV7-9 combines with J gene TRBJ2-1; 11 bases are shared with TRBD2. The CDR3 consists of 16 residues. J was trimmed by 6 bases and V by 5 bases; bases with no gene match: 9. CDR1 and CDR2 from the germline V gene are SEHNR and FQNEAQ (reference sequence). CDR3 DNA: TGTGCCAGCAGCAATAGCGGGAGGGCCGTTGGCAATGAGCAGTTCTTC. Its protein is CASSNSGRAVGNEQFF.

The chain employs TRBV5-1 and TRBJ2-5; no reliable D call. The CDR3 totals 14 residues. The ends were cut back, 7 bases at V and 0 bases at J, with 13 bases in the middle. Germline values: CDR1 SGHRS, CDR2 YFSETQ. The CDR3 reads CASAPGSNQETQYF. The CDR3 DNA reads TGCGCCAGCGCCCCGGGCAGTAACCAAGAGACCCAGTACTTC.

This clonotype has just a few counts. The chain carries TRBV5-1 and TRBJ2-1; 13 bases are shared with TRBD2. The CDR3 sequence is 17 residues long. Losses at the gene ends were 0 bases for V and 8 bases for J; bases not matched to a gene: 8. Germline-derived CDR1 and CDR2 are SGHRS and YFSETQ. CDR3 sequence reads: CASSLGWTSGSKDEQFF. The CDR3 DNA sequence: TGCGCCAGCAGCTTGGGGTGGACTAGCGGGAGTAAGGATGAGCAGTTCTTC.

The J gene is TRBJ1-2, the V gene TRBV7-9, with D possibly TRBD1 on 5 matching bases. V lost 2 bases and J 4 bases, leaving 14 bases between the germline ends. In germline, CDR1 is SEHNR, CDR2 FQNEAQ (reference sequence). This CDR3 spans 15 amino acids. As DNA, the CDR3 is TGTGCCAGCAGCTTAACTCACGCGAGGGGCTATGGCTACACCTTC. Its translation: CASSLTHARGYGYTF. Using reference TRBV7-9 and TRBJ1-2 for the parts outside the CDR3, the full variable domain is DTGVSQNPRHKITKRGQNVTFRCDPISEHNRLYWYRQTLGQGPEFLTYFQNEAQLEKSRLLSDRFSAERPKGSFSTLEIQRTEQGDSAMYLCASSLTHARGYGYTFGSGTRLTVV.

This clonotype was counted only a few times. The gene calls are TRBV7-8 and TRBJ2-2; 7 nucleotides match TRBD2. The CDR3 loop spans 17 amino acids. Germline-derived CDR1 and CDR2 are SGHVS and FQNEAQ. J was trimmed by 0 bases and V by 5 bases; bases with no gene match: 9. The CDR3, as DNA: TGTGCCAGCAGCCCCAGCGGGACCCCTACGAACACCGGGGAGCTGTTTTTT. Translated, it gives CASSPSGTPTNTGELFF.

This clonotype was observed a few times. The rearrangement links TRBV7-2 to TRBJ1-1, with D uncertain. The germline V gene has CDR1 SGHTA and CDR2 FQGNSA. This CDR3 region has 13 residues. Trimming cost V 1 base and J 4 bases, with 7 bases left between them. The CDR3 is CASSLGRRTEAFF. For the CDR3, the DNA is TGTGCCAGCAGCTTAGGCAGGCGCACTGAAGCTTTCTTT.

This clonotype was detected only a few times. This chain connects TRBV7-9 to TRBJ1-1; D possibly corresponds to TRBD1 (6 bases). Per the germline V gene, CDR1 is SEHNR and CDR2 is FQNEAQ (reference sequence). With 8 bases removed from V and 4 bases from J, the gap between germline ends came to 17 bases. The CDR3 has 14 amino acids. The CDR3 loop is CASYASWGATEAFF. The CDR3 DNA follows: TGTGCCAGCTACGCCTCGTGGGGGGCCACTGAAGCTTTCTTT. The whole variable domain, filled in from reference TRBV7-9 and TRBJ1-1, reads DTGVSQNPRHKITKRGQNVTFRCDPISEHNRLYWYRQTLGQGPEFLTYFQNEAQLEKSRLLSDRFSAERPKGSFSTLEIQRTEQGDSAMYLCASYASWGATEAFFGQGTRLTVV.

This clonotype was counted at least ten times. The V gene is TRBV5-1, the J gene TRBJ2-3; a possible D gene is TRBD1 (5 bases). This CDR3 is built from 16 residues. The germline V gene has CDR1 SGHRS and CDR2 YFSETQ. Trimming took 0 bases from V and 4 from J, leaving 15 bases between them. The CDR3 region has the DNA TGCGCCAGCAGCTTGGAGCTGGGCAGGGCCTCAGATACGCAGTATTTT. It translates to CASSLELGRASDTQYF.

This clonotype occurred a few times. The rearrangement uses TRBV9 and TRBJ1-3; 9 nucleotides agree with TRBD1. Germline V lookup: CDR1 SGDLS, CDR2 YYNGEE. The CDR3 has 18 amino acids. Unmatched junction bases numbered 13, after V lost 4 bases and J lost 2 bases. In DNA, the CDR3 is TGTGCCAGCAGCCCCCGCTGGACGACAGGGGGAACTGGAAACACCATATATTTT. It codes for CASSPRWTTGGTGNTIYF.

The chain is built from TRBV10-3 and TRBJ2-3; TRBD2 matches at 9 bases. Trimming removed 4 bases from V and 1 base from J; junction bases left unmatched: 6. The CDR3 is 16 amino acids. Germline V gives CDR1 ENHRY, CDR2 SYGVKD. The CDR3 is CAISGQTSGGTDTQYF. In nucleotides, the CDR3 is TGTGCCATCAGTGGCCAGACTAGCGGAGGCACAGATACGCAGTATTTT.

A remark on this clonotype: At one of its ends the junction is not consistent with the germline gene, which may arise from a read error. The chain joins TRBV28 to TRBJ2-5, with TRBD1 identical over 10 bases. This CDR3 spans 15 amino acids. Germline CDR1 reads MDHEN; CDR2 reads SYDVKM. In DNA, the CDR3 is TGTGTCAGCAGTACACCCGGGACAGGGGCCGAGACCCAGTACTTC. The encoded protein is CVSSTPGTGAETQYF. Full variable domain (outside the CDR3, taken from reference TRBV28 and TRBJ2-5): DVKVTQSSRYLVKRTGEKVFLECVQDMDHENMFWYRQDPGLGLRLIYFSYDVKMKEKGDIPEGYSVSREKKERFSLILESASTNQTSMYLCVSSTPGTGAETQYFGPGTRLLVL.

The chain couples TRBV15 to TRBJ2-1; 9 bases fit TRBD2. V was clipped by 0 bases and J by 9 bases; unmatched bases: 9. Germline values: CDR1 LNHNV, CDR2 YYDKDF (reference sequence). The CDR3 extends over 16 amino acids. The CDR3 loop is CATSRDLLAGRSEQFF. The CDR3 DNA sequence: TGTGCCACCAGCAGAGATCTCCTAGCGGGGAGGAGTGAGCAGTTCTTC.

The CDR3 DNA reads as TGTGCCAGCAGTAACAGGGTGGTAGATACGCAGTATTTT. This encodes CASSNRVVDTQYF. This rearrangement joins TRBV6-5 to TRBJ2-3; weak D call: TRBD1 (6 bases). The germline gives CDR1 MNHEY, CDR2 SVGAGI. V dropped 5 bases and J dropped 5 bases, with 11 bases sitting between them. This CDR3 is 13 amino acids long.

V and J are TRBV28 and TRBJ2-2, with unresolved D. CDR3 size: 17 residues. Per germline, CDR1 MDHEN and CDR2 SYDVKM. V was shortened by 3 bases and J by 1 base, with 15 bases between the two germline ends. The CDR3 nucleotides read TGTGCCAGCAGTTTTTCTTCCCAGCACATGAACACCGGGGAGCTGTTTTTT. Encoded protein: CASSFSSQHMNTGELFF.

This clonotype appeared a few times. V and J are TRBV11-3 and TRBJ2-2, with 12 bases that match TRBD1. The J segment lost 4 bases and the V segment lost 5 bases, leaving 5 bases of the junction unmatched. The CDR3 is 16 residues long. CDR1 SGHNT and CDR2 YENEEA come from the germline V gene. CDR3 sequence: CASSQGQGASTGELFF. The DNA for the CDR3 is TGTGCCAGCAGCCAGGGACAGGGGGCATCCACCGGGGAGCTGTTTTTT.